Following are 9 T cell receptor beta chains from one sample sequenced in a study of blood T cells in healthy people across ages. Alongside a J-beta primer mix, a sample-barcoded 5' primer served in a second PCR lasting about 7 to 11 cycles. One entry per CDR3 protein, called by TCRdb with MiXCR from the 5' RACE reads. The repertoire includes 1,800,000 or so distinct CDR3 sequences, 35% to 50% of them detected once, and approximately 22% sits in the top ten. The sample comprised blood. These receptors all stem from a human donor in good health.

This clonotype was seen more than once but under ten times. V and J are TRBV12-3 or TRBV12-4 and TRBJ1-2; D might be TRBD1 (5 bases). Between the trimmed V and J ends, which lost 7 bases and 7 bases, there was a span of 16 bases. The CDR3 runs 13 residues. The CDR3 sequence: CASTEGVYGGYTF. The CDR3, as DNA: TGTGCCAGCACCGAAGGGGTTTATGGTGGCTACACCTTC.

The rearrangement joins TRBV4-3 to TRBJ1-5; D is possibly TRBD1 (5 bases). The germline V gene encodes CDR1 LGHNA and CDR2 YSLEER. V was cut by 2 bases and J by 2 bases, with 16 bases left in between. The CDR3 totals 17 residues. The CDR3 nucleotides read TGCGCCAGCAGCCAACAACTGGGCGGGGACGGCAATCAGCCCCAGCATTTT. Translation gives CASSQQLGGDGNQPQHF.

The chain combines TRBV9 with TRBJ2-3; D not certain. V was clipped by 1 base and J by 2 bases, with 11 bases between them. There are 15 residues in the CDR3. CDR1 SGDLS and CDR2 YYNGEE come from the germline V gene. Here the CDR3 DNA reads TGTGCCAGCAGCGTAACTCTCTACACCACAGATACGCAGTATTTT. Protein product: CASSVTLYTTDTQYF.

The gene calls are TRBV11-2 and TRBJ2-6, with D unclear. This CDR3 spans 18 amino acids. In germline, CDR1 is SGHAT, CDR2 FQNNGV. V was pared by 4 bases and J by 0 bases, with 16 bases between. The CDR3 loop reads CASSSLAAAYSGANVLTF. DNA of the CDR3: TGTGCCAGCAGCTCGCTGGCGGCGGCCTACTCTGGGGCCAACGTCCTGACTTTC.

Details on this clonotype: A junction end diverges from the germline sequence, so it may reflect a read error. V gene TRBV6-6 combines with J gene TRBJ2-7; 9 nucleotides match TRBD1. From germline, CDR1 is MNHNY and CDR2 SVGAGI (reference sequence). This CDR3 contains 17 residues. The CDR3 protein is CAGSPALGTGSWYEQYF. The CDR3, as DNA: TGTGCCGGCAGTCCCGCTCTAGGGACAGGGAGTTGGTACGAGCAGTACTTC.

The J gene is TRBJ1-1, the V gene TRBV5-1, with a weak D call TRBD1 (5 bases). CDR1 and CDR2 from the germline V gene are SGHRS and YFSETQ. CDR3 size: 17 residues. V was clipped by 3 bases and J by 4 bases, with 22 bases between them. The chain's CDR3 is CASSSQGPGRRTTEAFF. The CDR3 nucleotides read TGCGCCAGCAGCTCCCAAGGACCGGGACGGAGGACCACTGAAGCTTTCTTT.

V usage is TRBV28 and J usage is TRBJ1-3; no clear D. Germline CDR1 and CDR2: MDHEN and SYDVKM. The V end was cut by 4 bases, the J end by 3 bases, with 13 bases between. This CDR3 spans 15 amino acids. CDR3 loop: CASSSFSGYGNTIYF. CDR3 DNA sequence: TGTGCCAGCAGTTCCTTCTCCGGGTATGGAAACACCATATATTTT.

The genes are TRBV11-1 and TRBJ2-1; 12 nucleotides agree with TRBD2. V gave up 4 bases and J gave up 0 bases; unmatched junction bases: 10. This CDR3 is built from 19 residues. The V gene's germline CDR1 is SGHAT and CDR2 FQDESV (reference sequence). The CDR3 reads CASSSGLAGIMSSYNEQFF. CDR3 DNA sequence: TGTGCCAGCAGCTCCGGACTAGCGGGGATAATGAGCTCCTACAATGAGCAGTTCTTC.

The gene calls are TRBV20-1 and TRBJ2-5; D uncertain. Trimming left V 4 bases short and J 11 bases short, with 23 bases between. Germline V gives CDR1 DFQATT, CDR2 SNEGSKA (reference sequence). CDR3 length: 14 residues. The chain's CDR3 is CSAKTSRLSGEQYF. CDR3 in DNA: TGCAGTGCTAAGACCTCCCGGCTGTCGGGTGAGCAGTACTTC.